Sequencing of this T cell receptor (beta chain) was carried out in a study of T cells expressing NK-cell markers. Findings and caveats of the study: In several donors, these clonotypes also led the CD3+CD56-NKG2C+ fraction. The share of CD8+ T cells held by dominant NKG2C+ clonotypes was 1.0-7.0% in about six donors.

TCRdb processed the 5' RACE reads again and assigns one entry to each CDR3 protein, with no DNA. The sample shows approximately 550,000 distinct CDR3 sequences, and 3% to 4.5% sits with its ten largest clones. In the case of this clonotype: What it binds is unknown.

The CDR3 totals 12 residues. Germline loops: CDR1 SNHLY, CDR2 FYNNEI. The source of this sequence is a man aged 18 to 29 in good health. Sequencing input: blood T cells: a sorted CD56 or NKG2C T cell subset, CD4+ or CD8+ T cells, or bulk PBMC T cells (not recorded which). J is TRBJ2-5 and V is TRBV2. CDR3 residues: CASSEFRETQYF.